This T cell receptor beta chain was documented in a study of CD8 T cells in ankylosing spondylitis. The CDR3 is made up of 14 amino acids. V dropped 6 bases and J dropped 0; count of bases not matched to a gene: 7. Germline CDR1 DFQATT, CDR2 SNEGSKA (reference sequence). Regarding this clonotype: Its antigen is undetermined.

Notes on the study in general: There was a TCR beta motif, made of eight highly homologous variants, that appeared characteristic of ankylosing spondylitis blood.

TCRdb passed the 5' RACE reads through MiXCR, listing each CDR3 protein once. This table holds about 420,000 distinct CDR3 sequences, approximately 20% found once. What was sequenced was blood, either unsorted or a sorted T cell fraction (not recorded which). The chain uses TRBV20-1 and TRBJ1-2, with 7 bases matching TRBD1. The clonotype was recovered from a male donor with ankylosing spondylitis. The CDR3 reads CSAGAGTANYGYTF. DNA for the CDR3: TGCAGTGCCGGCGCGGGGACAGCTAACTATGGCTACACCTTC.